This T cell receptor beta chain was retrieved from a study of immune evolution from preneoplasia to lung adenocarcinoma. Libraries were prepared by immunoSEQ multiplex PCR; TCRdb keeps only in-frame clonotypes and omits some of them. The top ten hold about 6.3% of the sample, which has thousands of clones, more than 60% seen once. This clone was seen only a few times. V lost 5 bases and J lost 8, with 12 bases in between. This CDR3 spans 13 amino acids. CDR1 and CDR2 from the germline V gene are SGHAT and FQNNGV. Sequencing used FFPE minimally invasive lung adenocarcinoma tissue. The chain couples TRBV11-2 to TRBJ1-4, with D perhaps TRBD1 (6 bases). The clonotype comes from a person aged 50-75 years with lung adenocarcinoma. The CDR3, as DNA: TGTGCCAGCAGCGCCCTAACAGGGGAAAAACTGTTTTTT. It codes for CASSALTGEKLFF.